This passage covers 19 T cell receptor beta chains from one sample sequenced in a study of blood T cell repertoires in COVID-19. Data came from immunoSEQ multiplex PCR; TCRdb stores just in-frame clones and leaves some out. The sample contains around 150,000 clones, 90% of which appear only once. Sequencing used peripheral blood. All receptors come from a man in his sixties with active or convalescent COVID-19.

The chain is built from TRBV6-5 and TRBJ1-2; the D is unclear. The CDR3 consists of 14 residues. V was pared by 7 bases and J by 7 bases, with 19 bases between. From germline, CDR1 is MNHEY and CDR2 SVGAGI. The CDR3 region is CASTTVADMSGYTF. For the CDR3, the DNA is TGTGCCAGCACTACGGTGGCCGACATGAGTGGCTACACCTTC.

The V gene is TRBV5-1, the J gene TRBJ1-1; 11 bases align to TRBD1. Looked up from germline, CDR1 is SGHRS and CDR2 is YFSETQ. This CDR3 region has 15 residues. The V segment lost 4 bases and the J segment 5 bases; nucleotides outside the gene matches: 7. The DNA of the CDR3 is TGCGCCAGCAGCCCCCTGGGACAGGGGGGTACTGAAGCTTTCTTT. It encodes CASSPLGQGGTEAFF.

This chain links TRBV15 with TRBJ1-2; no clear D. V was shortened by 1 base and J by 8 bases, with 8 bases between the two germline ends. The CDR3 is 12 amino acids. Germline CDR1 is LNHNV and CDR2 is YYDKDF (reference sequence). CDR3 in amino acids: CATSRGAAGYTF. CDR3 coding DNA: TGTGCCACCAGCAGAGGGGCCGCCGGCTACACCTTC.

The count of this clone is one. The chain combines TRBV6-5 with TRBJ1-2, with D tentatively TRBD1 (5 bases). V lost 8 bases and J lost 3, with 7 bases in between. CDR3 length equals 11 residues. Germline CDR1 is MNHEY and CDR2 is SVGAGI. CDR3: CASGGDYGYTF. Here the CDR3 DNA reads TGTGCCAGCGGGGGGGACTATGGCTACACCTTC.

In this sample, this clone turned up a few times. This chain uses TRBV3-1 (or the pseudogene TRBV3-2) with TRBJ2-7; TRBD2 might be the D (6 bases). The V end lost 4 bases, the J end lost 6 bases, and 13 bases lay between the germline ends. There are 13 residues in the CDR3. In germline, CDR1 is LGHDT, CDR2 YNNKEL (reference sequence). CDR3 sequence reads: CASSLGAAGEQYF. For the CDR3, the DNA is TGTGCCAGCAGCCTAGGGGCAGCGGGCGAGCAGTACTTC.

The rearrangement links TRBV2 to TRBJ1-4; 8 nucleotides match TRBD1. The CDR3 is made up of 15 amino acids. Per germline, CDR1 SNHLY and CDR2 FYNNEI. Unmatched junction bases numbered 3, after V lost 1 base and J lost 5 bases. Here the CDR3 DNA reads TGTGCCAGCAGTGAAGGGGACAGGACAAATGAAAAACTGTTTTTT. As protein: CASSEGDRTNEKLFF.

The gene calls are TRBV5-6 and TRBJ2-5; D remains ambiguous. CDR1 and CDR2 from the germline V gene are SGHDT and YYEEEE. V gave up 0 bases and J gave up 5 bases, with 8 bases separating them. CDR3 length: 13 residues. The CDR3 nucleotides are TGTGCCAGCAGCTTGGCCTTGGGCGAGACCCAGTACTTC. Protein sequence: CASSLALGETQYF.

The V gene is TRBV11-2, the J gene TRBJ1-1, with 7 bases matching TRBD1. Germline trimming cut 5 bases from V and 0 bases from J; bases unmatched to any gene: 9. The CDR3 loop spans 16 amino acids. Per germline, CDR1 SGHAT and CDR2 FQNNGV. The CDR3 here is CASSRRRTGLNTEAFF. The DNA for the CDR3 is TGTGCCAGCAGCCGCCGACGGACAGGCCTGAACACTGAAGCTTTCTTT.

This clone was counted once. J is TRBJ2-7 and V is TRBV3-1 (or the pseudogene TRBV3-2), with D perhaps TRBD2 (5 bases). V was clipped by 0 bases and J by 9 bases, with 12 bases between them. The CDR3 is 13 amino acids. CDR1 LGHDT and CDR2 YNNKEL come from the germline V gene (reference sequence). In DNA, the CDR3 is TGTGCCAGCAGCCAAGATGAGGGCGTTGGGCAGTACTTC. This gives the protein CASSQDEGVGQYF.

The chain links TRBV7-8 to TRBJ1-4; D not resolved. Germline assignment: CDR1 SGHVS and CDR2 FQNEAQ. The V and J ends lost 2 bases and 8 bases respectively, with 9 bases between them. CDR3 length: 13 residues. In DNA, the CDR3 is TGTGCCAGCAGCTTAAGAGTTCGGGAAAAACTGTTTTTT. It translates to CASSLRVREKLFF.

The rearrangement uses TRBV10-1 and TRBJ2-5, with 8 nucleotides matching TRBD2. V was clipped by 6 bases and J by 2 bases; unmatched bases: 5. Germline CDR1 reads WNHNN; CDR2 reads SYGVQD (reference sequence). This CDR3 has 14 amino acids. The CDR3 region is CASSGGGIQETQYF. The CDR3 DNA reads as TGCGCCAGCAGCGGCGGGGGGATTCAAGAGACCCAGTACTTC.

The rearrangement links TRBV7-2 to TRBJ2-3, with 11 bases that match TRBD2. Germline V gene data show CDR1 as SGHTA and CDR2 as FQGNSA. The CDR3 extends over 16 amino acids. Losses at the gene ends were 5 bases for V and 2 bases for J; bases not matched to a gene: 6. CDR3 amino acids: CASSRLGLADTDTQYF. The CDR3 bases are TGTGCCAGCAGCCGCTTGGGACTAGCGGACACAGATACGCAGTATTTT.

The chain is built from TRBV6-5 and TRBJ1-6; TRBD1 might be the D (6 bases). The V end lost 6 bases, the J end lost 5 bases, and 14 bases lay between the germline ends. CDR1 is MNHEY and CDR2 is SVGAGI in the germline V gene. CDR3 size: 15 residues. CDR3 loop: CASRGTGSDNSPLHF. The CDR3 DNA reads TGTGCCAGCAGGGGTACAGGGTCAGATAATTCACCCCTCCACTTT.

The rearrangement joins TRBV18 to TRBJ1-5; the D gene is possibly TRBD1 (5 bases). In germline, CDR1 is KGHSH, CDR2 LQKENI. The CDR3 has 15 residues. Between the trimmed V and J ends, which lost 6 bases and 1 base, there was a span of 13 bases. This CDR3 is CASSLDSMSNQPQHF. CDR3 DNA: TGTGCCAGCTCCCTAGACAGCATGAGCAATCAGCCCCAGCATTTT.

The chain joins TRBV14 to TRBJ2-7, with D possibly matching TRBD2 (6 bases). CDR1 is SGHDN, CDR2 FVKESK, per germline. The CDR3 loop spans 15 amino acids. V was cut by 1 base and J by 3 bases, with 13 bases left in between. The CDR3 loop is CASSQGVAVNYEQYF. CDR3 nucleotides: TGTGCCAGCAGCCAAGGGGTAGCGGTCAACTACGAGCAGTACTTC.

This clone is a singleton in its sample. V gene TRBV3-1 (or the pseudogene TRBV3-2) combines with J gene TRBJ1-1, with 8 bases lining up with TRBD1. This CDR3 has 16 amino acids. The trim removed 0 bases at V and 7 bases at J, leaving 10 bases unmatched. Germline V CDR1 and CDR2: LGHDT, YNNKEL (reference sequence). CDR3 amino acids: CASSQERVRTGREAFF. As DNA, the CDR3 is TGTGCCAGCAGCCAAGAAAGGGTCCGGACAGGGCGTGAAGCTTTCTTT.

The chain combines TRBV3-1 (or the pseudogene TRBV3-2) with TRBJ2-7; 11 bases map to TRBD2. The length of the CDR3 is 17 residues. Looked up from germline, CDR1 is LGHDT and CDR2 is YNNKEL (reference sequence). Germline trimming cut 1 base from V and 2 bases from J; bases unmatched to any gene: 7. CDR3 nucleotide sequence: TGTGCCAGCAGCCAAGTTATGCCTAGCGGGAGGCCCTACGAGCAGTACTTC. This gives the protein CASSQVMPSGRPYEQYF.

The rearrangement joins TRBV14 to TRBJ2-7; 15 bases are a match to TRBD2. The germline gives CDR1 SGHDN, CDR2 FVKESK. This CDR3 is 16 amino acids long. V dropped 4 bases and J dropped 6; count of bases not matched to a gene: 7. The CDR3 bases are TGTGCCAGCAGCCTCGGACTAGCGGGAGGGTATGTCGAGCAGTACTTC. This translates into CASSLGLAGGYVEQYF.

The V and J genes are TRBV7-9 and TRBJ2-1; 13 nucleotides line up with TRBD2. V lost 5 bases, J lost 10 bases, and 11 bases stayed unmatched. The CDR3 has 16 residues. CDR1 and CDR2 from the germline V gene are SEHNR and FQNEAQ (reference sequence). The CDR3 loop reads CASSPTGTSGIKEQFF. CDR3 DNA: TGTGCCAGCAGCCCCACCGGGACTAGCGGGATTAAAGAGCAGTTCTTC.